One sample yielded the 21 T cell receptor beta chains listed below, sequenced in a study of shared clonotypes between healthy human individuals. Measured with immunoSEQ multiplex PCR; TCRdb has only the in-frame clones, and not every one. The repertoire includes roughly 500,000 clones, almost 97% of them detected once, and about 0.064% sits in the top ten. Sequenced: naive CD4+ T cells sorted from blood. Subset noted: CD45RA+ positively selected. These receptors all stem from a woman younger than 45 in good health.

The sample holds a few counts of this clone. V and J are TRBV5-1 and TRBJ2-7; D gene uncertain. Germline V gene lookup returns CDR1 SGHRS and CDR2 YFSETQ. The CDR3 extends over 14 amino acids. V lost 2 bases, J lost 0 bases, and 9 bases lay in between. The DNA of the CDR3 is TGCGCCAGCAGCTTAAGACTCAACTCCTACGAGCAGTACTTC. Protein sequence: CASSLRLNSYEQYF.

This rearrangement joins TRBV6-5 to TRBJ1-2; tentatively, D is TRBD1 (6 bases). The V end lost 6 bases, the J end lost 4 bases, and 12 bases lay between the germline ends. The germline V gene encodes CDR1 MNHEY and CDR2 SVGAGI. The CDR3 covers 13 residues. This CDR3 reads CASRGGQGYGYTF. The CDR3 DNA reads as TGTGCCAGCAGGGGGGGGCAGGGCTATGGCTACACCTTC.

This chain links TRBV15 with TRBJ2-7; 7 bases line up with TRBD1. V dropped 2 bases and J dropped 6; count of bases not matched to a gene: 4. This CDR3 has 13 amino acids. Per germline, CDR1 LNHNV and CDR2 YYDKDF (reference sequence). The CDR3 loop reads CATSRQTGLEQYF. DNA of the CDR3: TGTGCCACCAGCAGACAGACAGGGCTCGAGCAGTACTTC. Drawing the rest from reference TRBV15 and TRBJ2-7, the complete variable domain is DAMVIQNPRYQVTQFGKPVTLSCSQTLNHNVMYWYQQKSSQAPKLLFHYYDKDFNNEADTPDNFQSRRPNTSFCFLDIRSPGLGDTAMYLCATSRQTGLEQYFGPGTRLTVT.

The chain is built from TRBV12-5 and TRBJ2-1; TRBD1 or TRBD2 may be the D gene (6 bases each). V was shortened by 7 bases and J by 6 bases, with 16 bases between the two germline ends. The germline V gene encodes CDR1 LGHNT and CDR2 FRNRAP. There are 14 residues in the CDR3. CDR3 nucleotides: TGTGCTAGTGCCCTCGGGGGCTGGGCCAATGAGCAGTTCTTC. This codes for CASALGGWANEQFF.

V gene TRBV5-1 combines with J gene TRBJ2-2; D possibly corresponds to TRBD2 (6 bases). Trimming cost V 3 bases and J 4 bases, with 13 bases left between them. Germline CDR1 reads SGHRS; CDR2 reads YFSETQ. There are 15 residues in the CDR3. The CDR3 region has the DNA TGCGCCAGCAGCTATCGGGAGAACCCCACCGGGGAGCTGTTTTTT. It codes for CASSYRENPTGELFF.

In DNA, the CDR3 is TGCGCCAGTTCTCCACGGACTAGCGGTTACGAGCAGTACTTC. Its translation is CASSPRTSGYEQYF. The chain links TRBV10-1 to TRBJ2-7; 10 positions agree with TRBD2. This CDR3 has 14 amino acids. Looked up from germline, CDR1 is WNHNN and CDR2 is SYGVQD (reference sequence). V was pared by 9 bases and J by 4 bases, with 9 bases of the junction left unmatched.

The rearrangement links TRBV25-1 to TRBJ2-1; 10 bases are a match to TRBD2. V shed 7 bases and J 2 bases; nucleotides not matched to a gene: 2. CDR1 is MGHDK and CDR2 is SYGVNS in the germline V gene. The CDR3 has 14 amino acids. DNA for the CDR3: TGTGCCAGCAACGGACTAGCGGCCTACAATGAGCAGTTCTTC. This sequence encodes CASNGLAAYNEQFF.

This chain connects TRBV6-6 to TRBJ2-5, with 9 bases fitting TRBD1. The CDR3 length is 15 residues. CDR1 and CDR2 (germline): MNHNY, SVGAGI (reference sequence). With 10 bases clipped from V and 0 bases from J, the junction kept 9 bases outside the gene matches. The CDR3 DNA is TGTGCCACGGACCGCGGACAGGGGCACCAAGAGACCCAGTACTTC. Residues: CATDRGQGHQETQYF.

This clone has only one observation. The genes are TRBV19 and TRBJ2-7; D ambiguous. V lost 4 bases and J 3 bases, leaving 4 bases between the germline ends. The CDR3 is 11 amino acids. Germline V gene sequence: CDR1 LNHDA, CDR2 SQIVND (reference sequence). The CDR3 bases are TGTGCCAGTAGTACAGGCTACGAGCAGTACTTC. Protein product: CASSTGYEQYF. Drawing the rest from reference TRBV19 and TRBJ2-7, the complete variable domain is DGGITQSPKYLFRKEGQNVTLSCEQNLNHDAMYWYRQDPGQGLRLIYYSQIVNDFQKGDIAEGYSVSREKKESFPLTVTSAQKNPTAFYLCASSTGYEQYFGPGTRLTVT.

The chain carries TRBV11-2 and TRBJ1-1; D may be TRBD1 (6 bases). With 1 base removed from V and 1 base from J, the gap between germline ends came to 13 bases. This CDR3 contains 16 residues. Germline CDR1 and CDR2: SGHAT and FQNNGV. The CDR3 DNA is TGTGCCAGCAGCTTAGGTCGGGGGGCCTCGAACACTGAAGCTTTCTTT. It translates to CASSLGRGASNTEAFF. Complete variable domain (other parts from reference TRBV11-2 and TRBJ1-1): EAGVAQSPRYKIIEKRQSVAFWCNPISGHATLYWYQQILGQGPKLLIQFQNNGVVDDSQLPKDRFSAERLKGVDSTLKIQPAKLEDSAVYLCASSLGRGASNTEAFFGQGTRLTVV.

The rearrangement links TRBV28 to TRBJ1-5; a weak D match, TRBD1 (5 bases). Germline CDR1 and CDR2: MDHEN and SYDVKM. CDR3 length: 13 residues. Trimming removed 6 bases at V and 1 base at J, with 7 bases between. DNA for the CDR3: TGTGCCAGCAGGCGGGACAGCAATCAGCCCCAGCATTTT. It yields the protein CASRRDSNQPQHF.

The count of this clone is one. This chain links TRBV27 with TRBJ2-5; TRBD1 agrees at 7 bases. The J call could be wrong; TRBJ2-7 is a better fit for the DNA end. Germline V gene sequence: CDR1 MNHEY, CDR2 SMNVEV (reference sequence). CDR3 size: 14 residues. The CDR3 sequence: CASIYDRVNHEQYF. The CDR3 region has the DNA TGTGCCAGTATATACGACAGGGTAAACCACGAGCAGTACTTC.

This chain uses TRBV27 with TRBJ2-5; D is uncertain. The J call may be incorrect, as the DNA end agrees better with TRBJ2-7. From germline, CDR1 is MNHEY and CDR2 SMNVEV (reference sequence). CDR3 length: 14 residues. The CDR3 here is CASRRGGVAYEQYF. The CDR3 DNA follows: TGTGCCAGCAGGCGAGGTGGGGTAGCCTACGAGCAGTACTTC.

V usage is TRBV5-1 and J usage is TRBJ2-2, with 7 bases matching TRBD1. V dropped 4 bases and J dropped 8; count of bases not matched to a gene: 11. Germline V gene data show CDR1 as SGHRS and CDR2 as YFSETQ. The length of the CDR3 is 15 residues. The CDR3 sequence: CASSAPGQNSGELFF. In DNA form, the CDR3 reads TGCGCCAGCAGCGCCCCGGGACAGAACTCGGGGGAGCTGTTTTTT.

This chain joins TRBV11-3 and TRBJ2-7; 9 bases fit TRBD1. Per the germline V gene, CDR1 is SGHNT and CDR2 is YENEEA. This CDR3 region has 14 residues. V dropped 3 bases and J dropped 7; count of bases not matched to a gene: 7. The DNA for the CDR3 is TGTGCCAGCAGCTTTCCAGGACAGGGGATAGAGCAGTACTTC. Translation gives CASSFPGQGIEQYF.

This chain links TRBV19 with TRBJ1-5; D perhaps matches TRBD1 (6 bases). The CDR3 extends over 13 amino acids. V dropped 7 bases and J dropped 7 bases, with 14 bases sitting between them. Looked up from germline, CDR1 is LNHDA and CDR2 is SQIVND (reference sequence). CDR3 in DNA: TGTGCCAGTAACGGGGGGGGGCGCCAGCCCCAGCATTTT. Encoded protein: CASNGGGRQPQHF.

V usage is TRBV10-3 and J usage is TRBJ2-2; D is tentatively TRBD1 or TRBD2 (5 bases each). This CDR3 spans 15 amino acids. V dropped 11 bases and J dropped 4 bases, with 20 bases sitting between them. Per the germline V gene, CDR1 is ENHRY and CDR2 is SYGVKD. The CDR3 DNA reads TGTGCCTCCGCGGCCCGAGGGGCCTTCACCGGGGAGCTGTTTTTT. This encodes CASAARGAFTGELFF.

This clone was seen a single time. The gene calls are TRBV5-1 and TRBJ2-3; possibly TRBD2 for D (6 bases). Looked up from germline, CDR1 is SGHRS and CDR2 is YFSETQ. The V and J ends lost 7 bases and 2 bases respectively, with 14 bases between them. The CDR3 loop spans 14 amino acids. The CDR3 nucleotides are TGCGCCAGCGGCACCGCGGGGTACACAGATACGCAGTATTTT. This codes for CASGTAGYTDTQYF.

This clone has only one observation. This chain links TRBV5-1 with TRBJ2-6; TRBD1 matches at 7 bases. Germline CDR1 reads SGHRS; CDR2 reads YFSETQ. This CDR3 has 16 amino acids. V was pared by 4 bases and J by 2 bases, with 6 bases of the junction left unmatched. The CDR3, as DNA: TGCGCCAGCAGCCGCGACAGGGCCCCTGGGGCCAACGTCCTGACTTTC. This codes for CASSRDRAPGANVLTF.

This sequence joins TRBV29-1 and TRBJ2-1, with D unclear. V lost 6 bases to trimming and J lost 1 base, with 4 bases between them. The V gene's germline CDR1 is SQVTM and CDR2 ANQGSEA. The CDR3 runs 11 residues. The CDR3 protein is CSVWSYNEQFF. The CDR3 DNA reads TGCAGCGTCTGGTCCTACAATGAGCAGTTCTTC.

This chain connects TRBV27 to TRBJ1-3; tentatively, D is TRBD1 (5 bases). This CDR3 spans 14 amino acids. The germline gives CDR1 MNHEY, CDR2 SMNVEV (reference sequence). V shed 8 bases and J shed 5 bases, with 16 bases lying between them. This chain's CDR3 is CASSPQDVRNTIYF. CDR3 nucleotide sequence: TGTGCCAGCTCGCCACAGGACGTGAGAAACACCATATATTTT.